What follows is one T cell receptor beta chain and its context. Germline CDR1 MNHNS, CDR2 SASEGT. Trimming cost V 2 bases and J 0 bases, with 5 bases left between them. This CDR3 is 14 amino acids long. Here immunoSEQ multiplex PCR was the method, and the copy in TCRdb shows in-frame clones only, minus some. The sample consists of a few hundred thousand clones, roughly 85% of them appearing once. This entry belongs to a study of blood T cell repertoires in COVID-19. Across the whole study: Material from acute and convalescent COVID-19 was sourced from the United States, Italy and Spain.

The sequencing input was peripheral blood. The chain links TRBV6-1 to TRBJ1-3; D not resolved. The TCR sequence derives from a woman aged 18-29 years with acute or convalescent COVID-19. CDR3 DNA: TGTGCCAGCAGTGAAAACACCTCTGGAAACACCATATATTTT. This encodes CASSENTSGNTIYF.